This TCR beta chain was sequenced in a study of cytomegalovirus exposure and HLA in healthy donors. Notes on the study in general: Later work associated 16,951 TCR beta sequences with HLA alleles at 0.05 false discovery rate.

Unmatched junction bases numbered 2, after V lost 0 bases and J lost 5 bases. This CDR3 is built from 15 residues. Germline V gives CDR1 MRHNA, CDR2 SNTAGT. PCR involved 60 Vbeta and 13 Jbeta primers. Clones were read by immunoSEQ multiplex PCR, and TCRdb kept only the in-frame ones, dropping some. The sample shows roughly 110,000 clones, approximately 80% of them seen only once. With regard to this clone: Its antigen is currently unknown.

This TCR came from a woman in her twenties or thirties in good health and CMV-seropositive. Sequencing was done on a sample of PBMCs. The chain joins TRBV6-4 to TRBJ2-1; 9 nucleotides line up with TRBD2. The CDR3 DNA follows: TGTGCCAGCAGTGACTCGCGGGGGGGCAACAATGAGCAGTTCTTC. Translating it yields CASSDSRGGNNEQFF.